This is a list of T cell receptor beta chains from one sample in a study of CD8 T cells in Susac syndrome. TCRdb redid the calling of the immunoSEQ multiplex PCR reads with MiXCR, one entry per CDR3 protein. The table includes hundreds of thousands of distinct CDR3 sequences, 93% detected once. Sequenced input: CD4+ T cells from PBMCs. The source of these receptors is a human donor with multiple sclerosis. Both conserved end residues are part of each CDR3. The D gene is left open where the match is weak. Expanded clones get a size class; other rows say once, few or many, or leave the size out.

d_gene: .; v_gene: TRBV7-9; abundance: .; len: 14; j_gene: TRBJ1-6; CDR3nt: TGTGCCAGCAGCTTAGGGGACCCCCATTCACCCCTCCACTTT; CDR3aa: CASSLGDPHSPLHF
d_gene: .; v_gene: TRBV10-1; abundance: .; len: 14; j_gene: TRBJ2-5; CDR3nt: TGCGCCAGCAGTGAAGTAGGGTCCGGGGAGACCCAGTACTTC; CDR3aa: CASSEVGSGETQYF
d_gene: .; v_gene: TRBV14; abundance: few; len: 16; j_gene: TRBJ2-6; CDR3nt: TGTGCCAGCAGCCCATCGGGGCGCTCTGGGGCCAACGTCCTGACTTTC; CDR3aa: CASSPSGRSGANVLTF
d_gene: TRBD2; v_gene: TRBV14; abundance: .; len: 15; j_gene: TRBJ2-5; CDR3nt: TGTGCCAGCAGCCAAGAGGCGGTAGCGGGGGCTTCGCAGTACTTC; CDR3aa: CASSQEAVAGASQYF
d_gene: .; v_gene: TRBV12-3/TRBV12-4; abundance: .; len: 14; j_gene: TRBJ1-5; CDR3nt: TGTGCCAGCAGCCCGAGTTCTAGCAATCAGCCCCAGCATTTT; CDR3aa: CASSPSSSNQPQHF
d_gene: .; v_gene: TRBV18; abundance: .; len: 15; j_gene: TRBJ1-2; CDR3nt: TGTGCCAGCTCACCCCTGGGTCCCGAGAACTATGGCTACACCTTC; CDR3aa: CASSPLGPENYGYTF
d_gene: TRBD1; v_gene: TRBV27; abundance: .; len: 15; j_gene: TRBJ2-1; CDR3nt: TGTGCCAGCAGTTCCCCGGGACAGGCGATCAATGAGCAGTTCTTC; CDR3aa: CASSSPGQAINEQFF
d_gene: .; v_gene: TRBV5-1; abundance: .; len: 16; j_gene: TRBJ2-3; CDR3nt: TGCGCCAGCAGCTTGGAAGGACAGATGAGCACAGATACGCAGTATTTT; CDR3aa: CASSLEGQMSTDTQYF
d_gene: .; v_gene: TRBV11-2; abundance: .; len: 17; j_gene: TRBJ1-3; CDR3nt: TGTGCCAGCAGCCCGCCTCCACAGCGCAGCTCTGGAAACACCATATATTTT; CDR3aa: CASSPPPQRSSGNTIYF
d_gene: .; v_gene: TRBV18; abundance: .; len: 15; j_gene: TRBJ2-6; CDR3nt: TGTGCCAGCTCACCAACCCTCTCTGGGGCCAACGTCCTGACTTTC; CDR3aa: CASSPTLSGANVLTF
d_gene: TRBD2; v_gene: TRBV19; abundance: .; len: 15; j_gene: TRBJ2-2; CDR3nt: TGTGCCAGTAGTATAAGCGGGAGTGAAACCGGGGAGCTGTTTTTT; CDR3aa: CASSISGSETGELFF
d_gene: .; v_gene: TRBV29-1; abundance: .; len: 13; j_gene: TRBJ2-3; CDR3nt: TGCAGCGTGCCTAGCGTGCCCACAGATACGCAGTATTTT; CDR3aa: CSVPSVPTDTQYF
d_gene: TRBD1; v_gene: TRBV15; abundance: .; len: 14; j_gene: TRBJ2-7; CDR3nt: TGTGCCACCAGCAGAGAGGGGACAGGGGGTGAGCAGTACTTC; CDR3aa: CATSREGTGGEQYF
d_gene: TRBD1; v_gene: TRBV19; abundance: .; len: 14; j_gene: TRBJ1-2; CDR3nt: TGTGCCAGTAGTCCGGGACAGGGAGGCTATGGCTACACCTTC; CDR3aa: CASSPGQGGYGYTF
d_gene: TRBD2; v_gene: TRBV27; abundance: .; len: 16; j_gene: TRBJ2-3; CDR3nt: TGTGCCTCCCAACCCTACCTAGCGGGAGTTGCAGATACGCAGTATTTT; CDR3aa: CASQPYLAGVADTQYF
d_gene: TRBD2; v_gene: TRBV28; abundance: .; len: 11; j_gene: TRBJ2-7; CDR3nt: TGTGCCAGCAGTTTTGCGGGGGGGCAGTACTTC; CDR3aa: CASSFAGGQYF
d_gene: .; v_gene: TRBV4-1; abundance: .; len: 11; j_gene: TRBJ2-2; CDR3nt: TGCGCCAGCAGCCAAGAGGTCGAGCTGTTTTTT; CDR3aa: CASSQEVELFF
d_gene: .; v_gene: TRBV15; abundance: once; len: 12; j_gene: TRBJ2-1; CDR3nt: TGTGCCACCAGCCGGAGTGGAAATGAGCAGTTCTTC; CDR3aa: CATSRSGNEQFF
d_gene: .; v_gene: TRBV12-3/TRBV12-4; abundance: once; len: 13; j_gene: TRBJ1-5; CDR3nt: TGTGCCAGCACCGAGTATAGCAATCAGCCCCAGCATTTT; CDR3aa: CASTEYSNQPQHF
d_gene: .; v_gene: TRBV3-1; abundance: once; len: 16; j_gene: TRBJ2-2; CDR3nt: TGTGCCAGCAGCCAACTACCGGGGACGAACACCGGGGAGCTGTTTTTT; CDR3aa: CASSQLPGTNTGELFF
d_gene: .; v_gene: TRBV4-1; abundance: .; len: 16; j_gene: TRBJ1-2; CDR3nt: TGCGCCAGCAGCCCGTCCGTTGCCGTGATCAACTATGGCTACACCTTC; CDR3aa: CASSPSVAVINYGYTF
d_gene: TRBD1; v_gene: TRBV5-1; abundance: .; len: 15; j_gene: TRBJ2-3; CDR3nt: TGCGCCAGCAGTTTTCGGACAGGGGACACAGATACGCAGTATTTT; CDR3aa: CASSFRTGDTDTQYF
d_gene: .; v_gene: TRBV27; abundance: .; len: 14; j_gene: TRBJ2-7; CDR3nt: TGTGCCAGCAGTTTATCGACAGCGGACTACGAGCAGTACTTC; CDR3aa: CASSLSTADYEQYF
d_gene: TRBD1; v_gene: TRBV4-1; abundance: .; len: 14; j_gene: TRBJ1-1; CDR3nt: TGCGCCAGCACCACCCCAGGGGGTAACACTGAAGCTTTCTTT; CDR3aa: CASTTPGGNTEAFF
d_gene: TRBD1; v_gene: TRBV7-2; abundance: .; len: 15; j_gene: TRBJ1-1; CDR3nt: TGTGCCAGCAGCCGCATGGGACAGGGCCCCCGCGAAGCTTTCTTT; CDR3aa: CASSRMGQGPREAFF
d_gene: .; v_gene: TRBV3-1; abundance: .; len: 17; j_gene: TRBJ2-2; CDR3nt: TGTGCCAGCAGCCAAGACAGACTGGCTGGTCCAGCCGGGGAGCTGTTTTTT; CDR3aa: CASSQDRLAGPAGELFF
d_gene: .; v_gene: TRBV28; abundance: few; len: 13; j_gene: TRBJ2-5; CDR3nt: TGTGCCAGCAAAGGGAGGTCACAAGAGACCCAGTACTTC; CDR3aa: CASKGRSQETQYF